This entry describes one TCR beta chain. Germline CDR1 and CDR2: SSHAT and FNYEAQ (reference sequence). The ends were cut back, 1 base at V and 3 bases at J, with 12 bases in the middle. CDR3 size: 15 residues. Clones were read by immunoSEQ multiplex PCR, and TCRdb kept only the in-frame ones, dropping some. The sample holds fewer than 500,000 clones, about 89% seen once. These data originate in a study of blood T cell repertoires in COVID-19. The rearrangement links TRBV7-7 to TRBJ2-5; maybe TRBD1 (6 bases). Sequenced: peripheral blood. This sequence originates from a woman in her twenties or thirties with acute or convalescent COVID-19. CDR3 residues: CASSLVQGREETQYF. In DNA form, the CDR3 reads TGTGCCAGCAGCTTAGTACAGGGAAGAGAAGAGACCCAGTACTTC.